A selection of T cell receptor beta chains follows, all from one sample in a study of T cells in Graves' hyperthyroidism and ophthalmopathy. Via MiXCR, TCRdb re-called the multiplex PCR reads, giving one row per CDR3 protein. The data hold 220,000 or so distinct CDR3 sequences, with less than 20% observed a single time. Sequenced: blood. The receptors here all came from a woman aged 18-30 years with Graves' ophthalmopathy. Each CDR3 is given with its conserved first and last residue. Fields, in order: J gene, D gene, V gene, clone size, CDR3 protein, CDR3 DNA. The D gene is left open where the match is weak. Clone sizes are given selectively: once, few, many, or a class where the clone is expanded.

j_gene: TRBJ2-3; d_gene: TRBD2; v_gene: TRBV20-1; abundance: many; CDR3aa: CSVWTSGFTDTQYF; CDR3nt: TGCAGTGTTTGGACTAGCGGATTCACAGATACGCAGTATTTT
j_gene: TRBJ2-2; d_gene: TRBD2; v_gene: TRBV2; abundance: few; CDR3aa: CASSGLAGGDTGELFF; CDR3nt: TGTGCCAGCAGTGGCCTAGCGGGCGGGGACACCGGGGAGCTGTTTTTT
j_gene: TRBJ2-3; d_gene: NA; v_gene: TRBV12-3/TRBV12-4; abundance: many; CDR3aa: CASSLGDTRNTDTQYF; CDR3nt: TGTGCCAGCAGTTTAGGGGACACTAGAAACACAGATACGCAGTATTTT
j_gene: TRBJ2-3; d_gene: NA; v_gene: TRBV12-3/TRBV12-4; abundance: many; CDR3aa: CASSLSPGAGTDTQYF; CDR3nt: TGTGCCAGCAGTTTATCCCCGGGGGCCGGGACAGATACGCAGTATTTT
j_gene: TRBJ2-1; d_gene: TRBD2; v_gene: TRBV30; abundance: many; CDR3aa: CAWSRSGSEQFF; CDR3nt: TGTGCCTGGAGTCGAAGCGGGAGTGAGCAGTTCTTC
j_gene: TRBJ1-1; d_gene: TRBD1; v_gene: TRBV13; abundance: many; CDR3aa: CASSASGTGDTEAFF; CDR3nt: TGTGCCAGCAGCGCCTCCGGGACAGGTGACACTGAAGCTTTCTTT
j_gene: TRBJ2-1; d_gene: TRBD2; v_gene: TRBV10-3; abundance: many; CDR3aa: CAISERPPSGAGNEQFF; CDR3nt: TGTGCCATCAGTGAGCGACCCCCTTCGGGAGCGGGAAATGAGCAGTTCTTC
j_gene: TRBJ2-1; d_gene: TRBD2; v_gene: TRBV15; abundance: many; CDR3aa: CATSRERTGGRVDEQFF; CDR3nt: TGTGCCACCAGCAGAGAAAGGACGGGCGGGAGGGTGGATGAGCAGTTCTTC
j_gene: TRBJ2-7; d_gene: TRBD1; v_gene: TRBV7-3; abundance: NA; CDR3aa: CASRGTGTGTSSYEQYF; CDR3nt: TGTGCCAGCCGGGGCACCGGGACAGGGACTTCCTCCTACGAGCAGTACTTC
j_gene: TRBJ1-1; d_gene: TRBD1; v_gene: TRBV14; abundance: few; CDR3aa: CASSKQGYTEAFF; CDR3nt: TGTGCCAGCAGCAAACAGGGGTACACTGAAGCTTTCTTT
j_gene: TRBJ2-1; d_gene: TRBD2; v_gene: TRBV5-1; abundance: many; CDR3aa: CASSPRGLAGGLYNEQFF; CDR3nt: TGCGCCAGTTCACCCCGGGGACTAGCGGGAGGACTATACAATGAGCAGTTCTTC
j_gene: TRBJ2-7; d_gene: NA; v_gene: TRBV5-1; abundance: few; CDR3aa: CASSGSPNPEPYEQYF; CDR3nt: TGCGCCAGCAGCGGGTCCCCCAATCCGGAACCCTACGAGCAGTACTTC
j_gene: TRBJ1-2; d_gene: NA; v_gene: TRBV28; abundance: NA; CDR3aa: CAGRGPILANYGYTF; CDR3nt: TGTGCCGGCAGGGGACCGATACTAGCTAACTATGGCTACACCTTC
j_gene: TRBJ2-7; d_gene: NA; v_gene: TRBV12-3/TRBV12-4; abundance: many; CDR3aa: CASSSEGREQYF; CDR3nt: TGTGCCAGCAGTTCCGAGGGACGAGAGCAGTACTTC
j_gene: TRBJ1-4; d_gene: NA; v_gene: TRBV7-3; abundance: many; CDR3aa: CASSSRGSSNEKLFF; CDR3nt: TGTGCCAGCAGCTCAAGGGGCAGTTCCAATGAAAAACTGTTTTTT
j_gene: TRBJ2-5; d_gene: NA; v_gene: TRBV7-2; abundance: many; CDR3aa: CASGDRYGGAQYF; CDR3nt: TGTGCCAGCGGGGACAGGTACGGGGGGGCCCAGTACTTC
j_gene: TRBJ1-6; d_gene: NA; v_gene: TRBV20-1; abundance: many; CDR3aa: CSARLGGISPLHF; CDR3nt: TGCAGTGCTCGACTCGGGGGCATATCACCCCTCCACTTT
j_gene: TRBJ2-3; d_gene: TRBD2; v_gene: TRBV3-1; abundance: many; CDR3aa: CASRRTGTSGTDTQYF; CDR3nt: TGTGCCAGCAGACGAACCGGGACTAGCGGCACAGATACGCAGTATTTT
j_gene: TRBJ2-7; d_gene: TRBD2; v_gene: TRBV24-1; abundance: once; CDR3aa: CATSDWGTSGGEQYF; CDR3nt: TGTGCCACCAGTGATTGGGGGACTAGCGGGGGGGAGCAGTACTTC
j_gene: TRBJ2-7; d_gene: NA; v_gene: TRBV4-3; abundance: many; CDR3aa: CASSQVDGSPSYEQYF; CDR3nt: TGCGCCAGCAGCCAAGTTGACGGGAGCCCCTCCTACGAGCAGTACTTC
j_gene: TRBJ1-1; d_gene: NA; v_gene: TRBV7-3; abundance: many; CDR3aa: CASSLRGGSLNTEAFF; CDR3nt: TGTGCCAGCAGCTTAAGGGGGGGCAGCTTGAACACTGAAGCTTTCTTT
j_gene: TRBJ1-4; d_gene: NA; v_gene: TRBV4-1; abundance: few; CDR3aa: CASSRQGEEKLFF; CDR3nt: TGCGCCAGCAGCCGCCAGGGCGAGGAAAAACTGTTTTTT
j_gene: TRBJ2-5; d_gene: NA; v_gene: TRBV7-2; abundance: NA; CDR3aa: CASSSRGLLETQYF; CDR3nt: TGTGCCAGCAGCTCCCGAGGGCTATTGGAGACCCAGTACTTC
j_gene: TRBJ2-3; d_gene: NA; v_gene: TRBV27; abundance: many; CDR3aa: CASSKIKLGGTDTQYF; CDR3nt: TGTGCCAGCAGTAAAATAAAGCTGGGCGGCACAGATACGCAGTATTTT
j_gene: TRBJ1-1; d_gene: NA; v_gene: TRBV18; abundance: many; CDR3aa: CASSPLLGEGTEAFF; CDR3nt: TGTGCCAGCTCACCACTTCTAGGGGAAGGGACTGAAGCTTTCTTT
j_gene: TRBJ1-2; d_gene: TRBD1; v_gene: TRBV2; abundance: many; CDR3aa: CASTTGAGGYTF; CDR3nt: TGTGCCAGCACGACAGGGGCCGGAGGCTACACCTTC
j_gene: TRBJ2-1; d_gene: TRBD2; v_gene: TRBV7-7; abundance: many; CDR3aa: CASSLDREEEQFF; CDR3nt: TGTGCTAGCAGCTTAGATCGGGAGGAGGAGCAGTTCTTC
j_gene: TRBJ2-1; d_gene: TRBD1; v_gene: TRBV2; abundance: many; CDR3aa: CASRGQGAGYNEQFF; CDR3nt: TGTGCCAGCAGAGGACAGGGGGCAGGGTACAATGAGCAGTTCTTC
j_gene: TRBJ2-3; d_gene: NA; v_gene: TRBV5-5; abundance: many; CDR3aa: CASSLDGRAVTDTQYF; CDR3nt: TGTGCCAGCAGCTTGGATGGCAGGGCTGTCACAGATACGCAGTATTTT
j_gene: TRBJ1-2; d_gene: NA; v_gene: TRBV18; abundance: NA; CDR3aa: CASSRIRTERFNYGYTF; CDR3nt: TGTGCCAGCTCACGCATAAGGACCGAGCGTTTTAACTATGGCTACACCTTC
j_gene: TRBJ2-7; d_gene: TRBD2; v_gene: TRBV7-6; abundance: NA; CDR3aa: CASSLLLAGGSYEQYF; CDR3nt: TGTGCCAGCAGCTTACTTCTAGCGGGAGGGAGCTACGAGCAGTACTTC
j_gene: TRBJ1-6; d_gene: NA; v_gene: TRBV18; abundance: many; CDR3aa: CASSEGSYNSPLHF; CDR3nt: TGTGCCAGCTCAGAGGGTTCCTATAATTCACCCCTCCACTTT
j_gene: TRBJ2-1; d_gene: NA; v_gene: TRBV3-1; abundance: many; CDR3aa: CASSQVLYNEQFF; CDR3nt: TGTGCCAGCAGCCAAGTCTTGTACAATGAGCAGTTCTTC
j_gene: TRBJ2-2; d_gene: NA; v_gene: TRBV28; abundance: many; CDR3aa: CASSLNLGTTGELFF; CDR3nt: TGTGCCAGCAGTTTGAATTTGGGGACCACCGGGGAGCTGTTTTTT
j_gene: TRBJ1-6; d_gene: NA; v_gene: TRBV5-6; abundance: many; CDR3aa: CASSLTGDAYNSPLHF; CDR3nt: TGTGCCAGCAGCTTGACGGGGGACGCCTATAATTCACCCCTCCACTTT
j_gene: TRBJ2-5; d_gene: TRBD2; v_gene: TRBV7-9; abundance: many; CDR3aa: CASTPESPSGGQETQYF; CDR3nt: TGTGCCAGCACTCCCGAGTCCCCTAGCGGGGGCCAAGAGACCCAGTACTTC
j_gene: TRBJ2-1; d_gene: TRBD1; v_gene: TRBV15; abundance: many; CDR3aa: CATSSRGDRGSPTYNEQFF; CDR3nt: TGTGCCACCAGCTCCCGGGGCGACAGGGGAAGTCCTACCTACAATGAGCAGTTCTTC
j_gene: TRBJ2-4; d_gene: TRBD1; v_gene: TRBV7-9; abundance: many; CDR3aa: CASSAQPGTGTPQAKNIQYF; CDR3nt: TGTGCCAGCAGCGCACAACCCGGGACAGGGACCCCACAAGCCAAAAACATTCAGTACTTC
j_gene: TRBJ2-7; d_gene: TRBD1; v_gene: TRBV20-1; abundance: many; CDR3aa: CSAGTDSYEQYF; CDR3nt: TGCAGTGCTGGGACAGACTCCTACGAGCAGTACTTC
j_gene: TRBJ1-2; d_gene: TRBD1; v_gene: TRBV6-2/TRBV6-3; abundance: many; CDR3aa: CASTSVKQGARANYGYTF; CDR3nt: TGTGCCAGCACCTCGGTTAAACAGGGGGCGAGAGCTAACTATGGCTACACCTTC
j_gene: TRBJ2-3; d_gene: TRBD2; v_gene: TRBV12-3/TRBV12-4; abundance: many; CDR3aa: CASRVRDYYLDTQYF; CDR3nt: TGTGCCAGCCGCGTCCGGGACTACTACTTGGATACGCAGTATTTT
j_gene: TRBJ1-6; d_gene: NA; v_gene: TRBV9; abundance: many; CDR3aa: CASSVGGSNSPLHF; CDR3nt: TGTGCCAGCAGCGTAGGGGGCAGTAATTCACCCCTCCACTTT